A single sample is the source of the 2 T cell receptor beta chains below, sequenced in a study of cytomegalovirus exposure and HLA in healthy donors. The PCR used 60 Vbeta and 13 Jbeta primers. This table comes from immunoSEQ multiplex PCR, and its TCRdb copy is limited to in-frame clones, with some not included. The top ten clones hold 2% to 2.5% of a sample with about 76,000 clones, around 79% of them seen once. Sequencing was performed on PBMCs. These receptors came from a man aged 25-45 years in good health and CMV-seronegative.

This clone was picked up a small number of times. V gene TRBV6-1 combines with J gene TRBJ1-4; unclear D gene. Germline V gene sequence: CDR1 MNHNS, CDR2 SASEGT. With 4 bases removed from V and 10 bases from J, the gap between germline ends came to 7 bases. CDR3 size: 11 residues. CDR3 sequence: CASSGYTKLFF. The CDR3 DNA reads TGTGCCAGCAGTGGATACACAAAACTGTTTTTT.

CDR3 sequence (DNA): TGTGCCAGCATCGAACTAGCGGGAGGAGTAAGAGATACGCAGTATTTT. Translating gives CASIELAGGVRDTQYF. The rearrangement links TRBV5-6 to TRBJ2-3; 12 bases are shared with TRBD2. V was pared by 6 bases and J by 5 bases, with 10 bases of the junction left unmatched. Germline V gene data show CDR1 as SGHDT and CDR2 as YYEEEE. This CDR3 has 16 amino acids.